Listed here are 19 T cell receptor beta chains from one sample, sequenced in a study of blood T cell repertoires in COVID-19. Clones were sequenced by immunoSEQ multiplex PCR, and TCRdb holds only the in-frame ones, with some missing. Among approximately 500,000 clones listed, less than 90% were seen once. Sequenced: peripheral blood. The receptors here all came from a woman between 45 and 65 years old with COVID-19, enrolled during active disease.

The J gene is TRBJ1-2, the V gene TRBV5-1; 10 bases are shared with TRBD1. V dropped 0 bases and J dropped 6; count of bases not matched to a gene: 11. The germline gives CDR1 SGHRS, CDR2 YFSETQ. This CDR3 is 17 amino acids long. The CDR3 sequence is CASSLDPGTGELNGYTF. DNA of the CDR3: TGCGCCAGCAGCTTGGACCCGGGGACAGGGGAGTTGAATGGCTACACCTTC.

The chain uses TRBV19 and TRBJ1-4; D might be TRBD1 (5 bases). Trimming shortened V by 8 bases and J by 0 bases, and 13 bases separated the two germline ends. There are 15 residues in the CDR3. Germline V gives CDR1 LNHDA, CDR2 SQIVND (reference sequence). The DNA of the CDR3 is TGTGCCAGTCGACAGAACCACGCAACTAATGAAAAACTGTTTTTT. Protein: CASRQNHATNEKLFF.

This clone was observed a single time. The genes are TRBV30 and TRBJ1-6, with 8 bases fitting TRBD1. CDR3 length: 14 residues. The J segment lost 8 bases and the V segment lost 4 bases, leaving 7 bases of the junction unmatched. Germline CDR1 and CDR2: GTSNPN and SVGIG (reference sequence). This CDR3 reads CAWNPGQDYSPLHF. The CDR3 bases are TGTGCCTGGAACCCGGGACAGGATTATTCACCCCTCCACTTT.

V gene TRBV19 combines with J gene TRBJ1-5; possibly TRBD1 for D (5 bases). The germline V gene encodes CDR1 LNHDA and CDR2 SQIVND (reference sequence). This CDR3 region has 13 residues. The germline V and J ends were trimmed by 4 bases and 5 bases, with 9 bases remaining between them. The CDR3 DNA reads TGTGCCAGTAGTACAGAGGGGCATCAGCCCCAGCATTTT. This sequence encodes CASSTEGHQPQHF.

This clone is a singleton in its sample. The CDR3 spells CASSLRLAPEQFF. For the CDR3, the DNA is TGTGCCAGCAGCTTAAGACTAGCTCCTGAGCAGTTCTTC. This chain uses TRBV7-8 with TRBJ2-1, with TRBD2 matching 7 bases. The V segment lost 2 bases and the J segment 9 bases; nucleotides outside the gene matches: 4. The germline V gene encodes CDR1 SGHVS and CDR2 FQNEAQ. This CDR3 region has 13 residues. Full variable domain (remainder filled in from reference TRBV7-8 and TRBJ2-1): GAGVSQSPRYKVAKRGQDVALRCDPISGHVSLFWYQQALGQGPEFLTYFQNEAQLDKSGLPSDRFFAERPEGSVSTLKIQRTQQEDSAVYLCASSLRLAPEQFFGPGTRLTVL.

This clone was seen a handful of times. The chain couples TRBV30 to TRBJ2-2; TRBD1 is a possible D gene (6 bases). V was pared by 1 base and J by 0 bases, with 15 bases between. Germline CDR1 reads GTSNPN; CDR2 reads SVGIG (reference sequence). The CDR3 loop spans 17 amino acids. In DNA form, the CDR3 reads TGTGCCTGGAGTGCAATTGACAGGATACCGAACACCGGGGAGCTGTTTTTT. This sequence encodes CAWSAIDRIPNTGELFF.

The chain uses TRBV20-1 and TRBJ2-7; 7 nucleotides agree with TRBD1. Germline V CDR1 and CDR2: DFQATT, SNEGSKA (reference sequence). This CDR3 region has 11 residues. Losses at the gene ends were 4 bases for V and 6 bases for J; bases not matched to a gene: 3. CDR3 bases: TGCAGTGCTATCAGGGGGAGCGAGCAGTACTTC. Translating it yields CSAIRGSEQYF.

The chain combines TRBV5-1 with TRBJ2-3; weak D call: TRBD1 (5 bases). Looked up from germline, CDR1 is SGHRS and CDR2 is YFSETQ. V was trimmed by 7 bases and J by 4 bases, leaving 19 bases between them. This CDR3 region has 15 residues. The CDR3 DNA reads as TGCGCCAGCCAACAGGAGATCCGGGCGTCAGATACGCAGTATTTT. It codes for CASQQEIRASDTQYF.

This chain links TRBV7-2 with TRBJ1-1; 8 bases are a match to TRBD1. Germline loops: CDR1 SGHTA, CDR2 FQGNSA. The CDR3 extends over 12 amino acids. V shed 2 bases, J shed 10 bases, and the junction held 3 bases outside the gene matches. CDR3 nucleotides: TGTGCCAGCAGCTTAACTACAGGGGGAGCTTTCTTT. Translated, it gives CASSLTTGGAFF.

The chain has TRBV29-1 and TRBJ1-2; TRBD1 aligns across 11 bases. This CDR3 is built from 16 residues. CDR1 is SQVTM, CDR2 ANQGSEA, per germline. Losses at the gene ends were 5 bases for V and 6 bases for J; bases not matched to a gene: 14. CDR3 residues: CSVLTGGTGGLDGYTF. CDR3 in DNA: TGCAGCGTTCTTACGGGAGGGACAGGGGGTTTAGATGGCTACACCTTC.

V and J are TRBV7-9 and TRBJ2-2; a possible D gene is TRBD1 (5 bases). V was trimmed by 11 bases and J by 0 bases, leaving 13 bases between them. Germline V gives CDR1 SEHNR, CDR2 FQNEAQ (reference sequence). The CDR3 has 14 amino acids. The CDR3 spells CAASQGANTGELFF. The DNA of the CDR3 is TGTGCCGCCTCGCAGGGCGCGAACACCGGGGAGCTGTTTTTT.

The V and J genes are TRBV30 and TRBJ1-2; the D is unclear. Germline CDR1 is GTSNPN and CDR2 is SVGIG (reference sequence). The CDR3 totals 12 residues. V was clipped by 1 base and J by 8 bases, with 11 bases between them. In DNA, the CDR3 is TGTGCCTGGAGTGCGGGGAGCTGGGGCTACACCTTC. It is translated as CAWSAGSWGYTF.

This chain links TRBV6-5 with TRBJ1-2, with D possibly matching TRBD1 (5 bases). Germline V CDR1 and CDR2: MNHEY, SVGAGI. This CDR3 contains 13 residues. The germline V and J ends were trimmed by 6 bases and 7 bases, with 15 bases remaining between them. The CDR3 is CASSPGTFGGYTF. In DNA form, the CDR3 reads TGTGCCAGCAGCCCCGGGACTTTTGGTGGCTACACCTTC.

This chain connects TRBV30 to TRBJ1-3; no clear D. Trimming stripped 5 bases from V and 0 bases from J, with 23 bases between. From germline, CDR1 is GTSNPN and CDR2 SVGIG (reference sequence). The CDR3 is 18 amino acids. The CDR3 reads CAWGPGSLTHASGNTIYF. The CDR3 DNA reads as TGTGCCTGGGGCCCCGGGTCGCTGACCCATGCCTCTGGAAACACCATATATTTT. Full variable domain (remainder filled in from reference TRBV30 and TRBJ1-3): SQTIHQWPATLVQPVGSPLSLECTVEGTSNPNLYWYRQAAGRGLQLLFYSVGIGQISSEVPQNLSASRPQDRQFILSSKKLLLSDSGFYLCAWGPGSLTHASGNTIYFGEGSWLTVV.

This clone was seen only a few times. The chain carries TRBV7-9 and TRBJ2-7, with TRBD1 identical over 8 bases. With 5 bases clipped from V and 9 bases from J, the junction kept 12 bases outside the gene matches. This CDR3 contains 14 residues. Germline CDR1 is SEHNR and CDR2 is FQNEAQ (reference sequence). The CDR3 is CASSRGQDLRGQYF. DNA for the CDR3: TGTGCCAGCAGCCGGGGACAGGATCTCCGGGGGCAGTACTTC.

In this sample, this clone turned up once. The CDR3 spells CASEGAAQETQYF. CDR3 in DNA: TGTGCCAGCGAGGGAGCGGCCCAAGAGACCCAGTACTTC. V usage is TRBV19 and J usage is TRBJ2-5, with D tentatively TRBD2 (5 bases). From germline, CDR1 is LNHDA and CDR2 SQIVND (reference sequence). This CDR3 contains 13 residues. Trimming took off 9 bases at V and 1 base at J, with 12 bases between the two ends.

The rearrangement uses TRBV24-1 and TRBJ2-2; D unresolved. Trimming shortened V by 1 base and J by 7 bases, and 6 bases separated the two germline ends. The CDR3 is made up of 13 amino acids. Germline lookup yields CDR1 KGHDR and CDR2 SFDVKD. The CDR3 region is CATSDFQDGELFF. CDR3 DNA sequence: TGTGCCACCAGTGATTTTCAGGACGGGGAGCTGTTTTTT.

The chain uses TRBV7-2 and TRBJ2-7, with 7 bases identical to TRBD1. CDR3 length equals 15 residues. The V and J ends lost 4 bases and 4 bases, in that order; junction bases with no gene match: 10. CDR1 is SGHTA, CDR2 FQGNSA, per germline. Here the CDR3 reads CASSSMGQPAYEQYF. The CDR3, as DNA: TGTGCCAGCAGCTCAATGGGACAGCCTGCTTACGAGCAGTACTTC.

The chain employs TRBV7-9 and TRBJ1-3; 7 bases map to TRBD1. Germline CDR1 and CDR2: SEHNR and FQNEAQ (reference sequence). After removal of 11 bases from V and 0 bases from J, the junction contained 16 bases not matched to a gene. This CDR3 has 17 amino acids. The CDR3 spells CALLTGPASSSGNTIYF. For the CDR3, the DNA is TGTGCCCTTCTGACAGGGCCTGCATCCAGCTCTGGAAACACCATATATTTT.